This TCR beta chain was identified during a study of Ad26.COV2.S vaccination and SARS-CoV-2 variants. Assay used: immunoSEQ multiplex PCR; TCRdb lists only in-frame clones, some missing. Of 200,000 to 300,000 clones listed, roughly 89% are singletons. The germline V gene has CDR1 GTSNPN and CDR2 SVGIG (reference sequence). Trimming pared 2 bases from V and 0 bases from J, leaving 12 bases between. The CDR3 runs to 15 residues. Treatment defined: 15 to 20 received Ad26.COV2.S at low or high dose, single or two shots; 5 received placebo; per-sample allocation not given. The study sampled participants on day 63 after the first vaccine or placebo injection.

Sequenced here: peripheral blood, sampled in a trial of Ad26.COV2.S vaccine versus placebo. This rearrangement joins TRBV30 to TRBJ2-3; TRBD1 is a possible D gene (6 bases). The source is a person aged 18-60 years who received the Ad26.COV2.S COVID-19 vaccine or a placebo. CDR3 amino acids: CAWSKVTGSTDTQYF. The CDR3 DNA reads TGTGCCTGGAGTAAGGTCACAGGGAGCACAGATACGCAGTATTTT.